This T cell receptor (beta chain) was sequenced for a study of cytomegalovirus exposure and HLA in healthy donors. Study information: The 120 or so validation repertoires used a platform that matched the one used for the roughly 700 first-cohort repertoires, as a later analysis reported.

As concerns this clone: Its specificity is not known.

The donors were in the roughly 120-subject validation cohort; that cohort was separate from the approximately 700-subject first cohort. Study findings and constraints: Cytomegalovirus association was assigned to around 150 TCR beta chains.

The repertoire was sequenced with immunoSEQ multiplex PCR; TCRdb's copy has only in-frame clones and lacks some. The table lists 300,000 to 350,000 clones, approximately 91% of them singletons. The TCR originated in a man between 25 and 39 years old in good health and CMV-seronegative. Sequenced sample: PBMCs.

CDR3: CASSKFEDGELFF. The DNA of the CDR3 is TGTGCCAGTAGTAAATTCGAGGACGGGGAGCTGTTTTTT. The gene calls are TRBV19 and TRBJ2-2; D not resolved. CDR3 length: 13 residues. The germline gives CDR1 LNHDA, CDR2 SQIVND (reference sequence). V was clipped by 4 bases and J by 7 bases, with 10 bases between them.